Listed below are T cell receptor beta chains from one sample, sequenced in a study of T-cell reconstitution after alpha-beta-depleted transplantation in children. TCRdb reprocessed the PCR reads with MiXCR, giving one entry per CDR3 protein. The data hold about 980,000 distinct CDR3 sequences, with about 31% observed a single time. Sample: PBMCs, mostly from graft donor cells, taken 360 days after TCRalphabeta/CD19-depleted stem cell transplant. The receptors derive from a boy under two years old who had a stem cell transplant for SCID, so the T cells may come from the graft donor. CDR3s include the opening cysteine and the closing phenylalanine or tryptophan. A D gene is named only where the DNA matches it firmly. Part of the rows lack a size; the others show once, few, many or a class for expanded clones.

clone_size	v_call	j_call	d_call	cdr3_aa	cdr3_nt
-	TRBV5-1	TRBJ2-7	TRBD1	CASSLGETGVNEQYF	TGCGCCAGCAGCTTGGGTGAGACAGGGGTTAACGAGCAGTACTTC
many	TRBV12-3/TRBV12-4	TRBJ2-7	-	CASSLLGAAYEQYF	TGTGCCAGCAGTTTACTGGGGGCTGCCTACGAGCAGTACTTC
-	TRBV9	TRBJ2-5	-	CASSAPGGEETQYF	TGTGCCAGCAGCGCTCCGGGCGGTGAAGAGACCCAGTACTTC
-	TRBV6-2/TRBV6-3	TRBJ2-7	-	CASSSGRPIEQYF	TGTGCCAGCAGCTCTGGACGGCCGATCGAGCAGTACTTC
-	TRBV20-1	TRBJ2-1	-	CSATLEAVEQFF	TGCAGTGCTACCCTGGAGGCAGTTGAGCAGTTCTTC
-	TRBV5-5	TRBJ2-7	-	CASSRAGSVGEQYF	TGTGCCAGCAGCAGGGCAGGGTCTGTGGGCGAGCAGTACTTC
-	TRBV7-2	TRBJ2-3	TRBD1	CASSPGDRGRSTDTQYF	TGTGCCAGCAGCCCAGGCGACAGGGGGCGATCTACAGATACGCAGTATTTT
many	TRBV15	TRBJ2-3	TRBD2	CATSRELGLGTDTQYF	TGTGCCACCAGCAGAGAATTGGGACTAGGCACAGATACGCAGTATTTT
-	TRBV20-1	TRBJ2-1	-	CSGDEDSPYNEQFF	TGCAGTGGAGATGAAGACAGTCCTTACAATGAGCAGTTCTTC
-	TRBV29-1	TRBJ2-5	TRBD2	CSVTSGGIQETQYF	TGCAGCGTCACTAGCGGGGGGATACAAGAGACCCAGTACTTC
few	TRBV20-1	TRBJ1-2	-	CSARGGGVPYGYTF	TGCAGTGCTAGAGGAGGCGGGGTCCCCTATGGCTACACCTTC
-	TRBV7-2	TRBJ2-1	-	CASSFRLQGDNEQFF	TGTGCCAGCAGCTTTAGGTTACAGGGAGACAATGAGCAGTTCTTC
many	TRBV9	TRBJ2-3	TRBD2	CASSVVPVLAGPTSTDTQYF	TGTGCCAGCAGCGTGGTCCCCGTCCTAGCGGGGCCCACTAGCACAGATACGCAGTATTTT
few	TRBV29-1	TRBJ2-3	-	CSVDRRARDTQYF	TGCAGCGTTGATCGCAGGGCCAGAGATACGCAGTATTTT
-	TRBV4-3	TRBJ2-7	TRBD2	CASSQDGTSGTFYEQYF	TGCGCCAGCAGCCAAGACGGGACTAGCGGGACTTTTTACGAGCAGTACTTC
few	TRBV5-6	TRBJ2-5	-	CASTKFAGTQYF	TGTGCCAGCACCAAATTCGCGGGAACCCAGTACTTC
few	TRBV28	TRBJ1-4	-	CASSSDPREYNEKLFF	TGTGCCAGCAGTTCGGACCCCAGGGAGTATAATGAAAAACTGTTTTTT
-	TRBV7-8	TRBJ2-7	TRBD1	CASSSPTGYYEQYF	TGTGCCAGCAGCTCGCCGACAGGGTACTACGAGCAGTACTTC
-	TRBV7-2	TRBJ2-3	-	CASSESLALDTQYF	TGTGCCAGCAGCGAGAGTTTGGCATTAGATACGCAGTATTTT
-	TRBV4-3	TRBJ2-5	-	CASSQDKAHQETQYF	TGCGCCAGCAGCCAAGATAAGGCCCACCAAGAGACCCAGTACTTC
few	TRBV3-1	TRBJ1-1	TRBD1	CASSQQGQGNTEAFF	TGTGCCAGCAGCCAACAAGGACAGGGGAACACTGAAGCTTTCTTT
-	TRBV5-8	TRBJ1-2	TRBD1	CASRGADRGYGYTF	TGTGCCAGCAGAGGGGCCGACAGGGGCTATGGCTACACCTTC
-	TRBV29-1	TRBJ1-6	-	CSVAGLGGTLHF	TGCAGCGTTGCGGGGTTGGGCGGAACCCTCCACTTT
-	TRBV7-3	TRBJ1-1	TRBD1	CASSLMSGGTEAFF	TGTGCCAGCAGCTTAATGTCAGGGGGCACTGAAGCTTTCTTT
many	TRBV5-1	TRBJ2-7	TRBD1	CASSLTGRGKPSYEQYF	TGCGCCAGCAGCTTGACGGGCAGGGGGAAGCCCTCCTACGAGCAGTACTTC
once	TRBV12-3/TRBV12-4	TRBJ2-3	-	CASSLPAPPKRGADTQYF	TGTGCCAGCAGTTTACCGGCGCCCCCTAAGAGAGGGGCAGATACGCAGTATTTT
many	TRBV20-1	TRBJ2-2	TRBD1	CSALRGTTGELFF	TGCAGTGCTCTCAGGGGGACCACCGGGGAGCTGTTTTTT
few	TRBV12-3/TRBV12-4	TRBJ1-5	-	CASSRQVSNQPQHF	TGTGCCAGCAGTCGACAGGTTAGCAATCAGCCCCAGCATTTT
few	TRBV12-3/TRBV12-4	TRBJ2-7	-	CASSSEYPYEQYF	TGTGCCAGCAGTTCTGAGTATCCCTACGAGCAGTACTTC
-	TRBV7-3	TRBJ2-1	-	CASSRVGGSYNEQFF	TGTGCCAGCAGCCGGGTGGGTGGCTCCTACAATGAGCAGTTCTTC
-	TRBV12-3/TRBV12-4	TRBJ1-5	-	CASSFGGQGNQPQHF	TGTGCCAGCAGTTTTGGGGGGCAGGGCAATCAGCCCCAGCATTTT
-	TRBV27	TRBJ1-1	-	CASSTRLDWTENTEAFF	TGTGCCAGCAGTACAAGGCTAGATTGGACGGAGAACACTGAAGCTTTCTTT
-	TRBV20-1	TRBJ2-5	-	CSAMAYQETQYF	TGCAGTGCTATGGCTTACCAAGAGACCCAGTACTTC
-	TRBV2	TRBJ2-3	TRBD1	CASYPDRVFTDTQYF	TGTGCCAGCTACCCGGACAGGGTTTTCACAGATACGCAGTATTTT
-	TRBV12-3/TRBV12-4	TRBJ2-7	TRBD1	CASSFRDRVPYEQYF	TGTGCCAGCAGTTTCCGGGACAGGGTCCCCTACGAGCAGTACTTC
few	TRBV10-3	TRBJ2-1	-	CAISVGGGPRNEQFF	TGTGCCATCAGTGTAGGGGGGGGGCCGAGGAATGAGCAGTTCTTC
few	TRBV10-3	TRBJ1-1	-	CAISETRSAEAFF	TGTGCCATCAGTGAGACACGCTCGGCTGAAGCTTTCTTT
few	TRBV5-1	TRBJ2-1	-	CASGGDTLYEQFF	TGCGCCAGCGGCGGGGACACTCTCTATGAGCAGTTCTTC
many	TRBV12-3/TRBV12-4	TRBJ2-2	-	CASSLRTANTGELFF	TGTGCCAGCAGCCTTAGGACGGCGAACACCGGGGAGCTGTTTTTT
-	TRBV10-2	TRBJ2-7	-	CASSRQEPYEQYF	TGCGCCAGCAGCAGACAGGAACCCTACGAGCAGTACTTC
few	TRBV20-1	TRBJ2-5	-	CSARDLRREYGTQYF	TGCAGTGCTAGAGATCTACGGAGGGAATACGGGACCCAGTACTTC
many	TRBV6-5	TRBJ1-1	-	CASSYDRENTEAFF	TGTGCCAGCAGTTACGACAGAGAGAACACTGAAGCTTTCTTT
-	TRBV9	TRBJ2-5	TRBD1	CASSGTGQETQYF	TGTGCCAGCAGCGGGACAGGCCAAGAGACCCAGTACTTC
few	TRBV5-8	TRBJ1-5	TRBD1	CASSSKGGMTGRQPQHF	TGTGCCAGCAGCTCGAAGGGGGGTATGACAGGGAGACAGCCCCAGCATTTT
-	TRBV5-1	TRBJ2-1	-	CASSSGMTARGLLGEQFF	TGCGCCAGCAGCTCGGGAATGACGGCCAGGGGTCTGCTGGGTGAGCAGTTCTTC
-	TRBV20-1	TRBJ2-1	TRBD1	CSARHRDSSYNEQFF	TGCAGTGCTAGACATCGGGACAGCTCCTACAATGAGCAGTTCTTC
few	TRBV5-1	TRBJ1-3	-	CASSLGQEPLSGNTIYF	TGCGCCAGCAGCTTGGGACAGGAACCCCTATCTGGAAACACCATATATTTT
-	TRBV7-9	TRBJ2-3	-	CASSLVALDSGTDTQYF	TGTGCCAGCAGCTTAGTAGCGTTAGACTCTGGCACAGATACGCAGTATTTT
few	TRBV7-9	TRBJ2-3	TRBD1	CASSARQGASMNTQYF	TGTGCCAGCAGCGCCCGACAGGGGGCCTCGATGAATACGCAGTATTTT
few	TRBV10-3	TRBJ1-1	-	CAISEVGGENTEAFF	TGTGCCATCAGTGAAGTAGGGGGGGAGAACACTGAAGCTTTCTTT
few	TRBV7-2	TRBJ1-1	TRBD1	CASSLQRTGTTEAFF	TGTGCCAGCAGCTTACAAAGGACAGGTACCACTGAAGCTTTCTTT
-	TRBV18	TRBJ1-6	-	CASSFRVVNSPLHF	TGTGCCAGCTCGTTCAGGGTCGTTAATTCACCCCTCCACTTT
-	TRBV7-9	TRBJ2-1	-	CASSSTSGIPYNEQFF	TGTGCCAGCAGCAGTACTTCAGGGATCCCCTACAATGAGCAGTTCTTC
-	TRBV28	TRBJ2-1	-	CASSLLRDINEQFF	TGTGCCAGCAGTTTATTGCGGGACATAAATGAGCAGTTCTTC
-	TRBV6-2/TRBV6-3	TRBJ2-1	TRBD2	CASSRGIGHSEAGGPVGEQFF	TGTGCCAGCAGCAGGGGAATAGGCCACTCCGAAGCGGGGGGGCCAGTAGGTGAGCAGTTCTTC
-	TRBV3-1	TRBJ2-1	TRBD2	CASSQQGLAGVVKQFF	TGTGCCAGCAGCCAACAGGGACTAGCGGGGGTAGTAAAGCAGTTCTTC
-	TRBV15	TRBJ2-2	-	CATSRTGVANTGELFF	TGTGCCACCAGCAGGACCGGGGTGGCGAACACCGGGGAGCTGTTTTTT